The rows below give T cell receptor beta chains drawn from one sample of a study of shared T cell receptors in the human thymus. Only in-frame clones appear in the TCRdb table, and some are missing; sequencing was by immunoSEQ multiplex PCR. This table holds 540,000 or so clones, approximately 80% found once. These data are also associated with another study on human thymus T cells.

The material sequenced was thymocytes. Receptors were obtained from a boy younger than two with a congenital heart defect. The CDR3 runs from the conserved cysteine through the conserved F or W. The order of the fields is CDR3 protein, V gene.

CDR3: CASSPQGTNEKLFF
V: TRBV19

CDR3: CASRSLEGTGELFF
V: TRBV14

CDR3: CASSPRDRGAADTQYF
V: TRBV7-2

CDR3: CASSSVTGGIAIEQYF
V: TRBV5-1

CDR3: CASSLHIAGDREQYF
V: TRBV4-1

CDR3: CASSWDRGRIGGYTF
V: TRBV28

CDR3: CASSLAHNNEQFF
V: TRBV5-4

CDR3: CASSLQGWTGELFF
V: TRBV9

CDR3: CASSEGQGNTEAFF
V: TRBV5-1

CDR3: CASRLAVPSGRSETQYF
V: TRBV12-2

CDR3: CASSQERDSPYEQYF
V: TRBV14

CDR3: CATRLVYEQFF
V: TRBV19

CDR3: CASSQVLTGELFF
V: TRBV4-1

CDR3: CAWSVTSGRLEQYF
V: TRBV30

CDR3: CASSLWGRPNYGYTF
V: TRBV4-1

CDR3: CASSLDGVSGTSGLYTDTQYF
V: TRBV7-6

CDR3: CASSPGRGREHSDTQYF
V: TRBV14

CDR3: CASSDSKGGNTEAFF
V: TRBV6-4

CDR3: CASSDTRNEQFF
V: TRBV6-1

CDR3: CASSQTQGHEQYF
V: TRBV6-6

CDR3: CASSLGDAGAAQYF
V: TRBV5-1

CDR3: CASSVASSSGDNEQFF
V: TRBV9

CDR3: CASSDQSPYEQYF
V: TRBV2

CDR3: CASTSSGKQYF
V: TRBV6-1

CDR3: CASSSRVYSSYNEQFF
V: TRBV27

CDR3: CASSGGAAYEQYF
V: TRBV9

CDR3: CASSGIGTGGELLF
V: TRBV9

CDR3: CARIKQGPAQPQHF
V: TRBV19

CDR3: CASSIPVEGTEGYTF
V: TRBV19

CDR3: CASSSPGGNTEAFF
V: TRBV7-2

CDR3: CASSKTRQGQNYEQYF
V: TRBV5-6

CDR3: CASSADKPNYGYTF
V: TRBV6-1

CDR3: CASGTGVGSVYEQYF
V: TRBV12-5

CDR3: CASSLRRGWAQYF
V: TRBV11-1

CDR3: CASETPRGQETQYF
V: TRBV10-1

CDR3: CASSEDLRDSTQYF
V: TRBV25-1

CDR3: CASSDYRGMVEPQHF
V: TRBV6-1

CDR3: CASSSGTVANTGELFF
V: TRBV5-6

CDR3: CASSLAGSLAGVWETQYF
V: TRBV7-2

CDR3: CASSSGTSGSDVHNEQFF
V: TRBV5-4

CDR3: CASSALTSGIHEQYF
V: TRBV9

CDR3: CASSLGTGRGTGELFF
V: TRBV5-1

CDR3: CASAEGSDKNIQYF
V: TRBV19

CDR3: CASRPTSGAPLTDTQYF
V: TRBV4-1